Described below is a single T cell receptor beta chain sequence and its context. Its specificity is not known. The investigators split CD4+ cells into a CD45RA+ naive subset and a CD45RA-negative memory subset. The assay was run at deep level. Original methodology: There were no quality scores in the junction-only immunoSEQ sequences, so filtering differed. The repertoire was sequenced with immunoSEQ multiplex PCR; TCRdb's copy has only in-frame clones and lacks some. The DNA was the basis for D and trimming; V, J and clone size are from that table. This sample has 2.5 million or so clones, with just over 90% found just once. This entry belongs to a study of shared clonotypes between healthy human individuals. Study results and limitations: Approximately 5.3% was the fraction of naive CD4 clonotypes found shared across four donors.

V lost 5 bases to trimming and J lost 6 bases; unmatched junction nucleotides: 12. The length of the CDR3 is 18 residues. Germline V gene data show CDR1 as SGHTA and CDR2 as FQGNSA. Input material: naive CD4+ T cells sorted from blood. The subset was: CD45RA+ positively selected. J is TRBJ2-1 and V is TRBV7-2, with TRBD2 matching 14 bases. This receptor was identified in a man between 18 and 35 years old in good health. The CDR3 is CASSVGTSGSLGANEQFF. The CDR3 DNA reads as TGTGCCAGCAGCGTAGGGACTAGCGGGAGTCTGGGAGCCAATGAGCAGTTCTTC.